A selection of T cell receptor beta chains follows, all from one sample in a study of OX40 agonist ivuxolimab in advanced cancers. Clones were sequenced by immunoSEQ multiplex PCR, and TCRdb holds only the in-frame ones, with some missing. The sample contains tens of thousands of clones, approximately 81% of which appear only once. Sequencing used CD4+ or CD8+ T cells sorted from blood, obtained in a trial of the OX40 agonist ivuxolimab. The receptors were gathered from an adult with an advanced solid tumor such as melanoma, head and neck, liver or kidney cancer. Each CDR3 is given with its conserved first and last residue. The D gene is left open where the match is weak. Size values are once, few and many counts, or a class for expanded clones, and some rows have none.

D	V	J	size	CDR3	DNA
.	TRBV20-1	TRBJ2-1	.	CSALGNEQFF	TGCAGTGCATTGGGGAATGAGCAGTTCTTC
.	TRBV9	TRBJ2-2	.	CASSVERTTDQANTGELFF	TGTGCCAGCAGCGTAGAGAGGACAACCGACCAAGCGAACACCGGGGAGCTGTTTTTT
TRBD1	TRBV6-4	TRBJ1-5	.	CASSDPGTGNYNQPQHF	TGTGCCAGCAGTGACCCAGGGACAGGGAATTACAATCAGCCCCAGCATTTT
.	TRBV19	TRBJ2-3	.	CASSLRYDTQYF	TGTGCCAGTAGTCTGAGATATGATACGCAGTATTTT
TRBD2	TRBV11-2	TRBJ2-7	.	CASSWGGVNEQYF	TGTGCCAGCAGTTGGGGAGGGGTCAACGAGCAGTACTTC
.	TRBV6-5	TRBJ2-3	.	CASKEAARADTQYF	TGTGCCAGCAAAGAGGCCGCGAGGGCCGATACGCAGTATTTT
.	TRBV14	TRBJ2-2	.	CASSQVHPWGELFF	TGTGCCAGCAGCCAAGTGCACCCCTGGGGGGAGCTGTTTTTT
TRBD1	TRBV6-6	TRBJ1-1	.	CASRTPATGEAFF	TGTGCCAGCAGGACTCCTGCGACAGGGGAAGCTTTCTTT
.	TRBV6-6	TRBJ1-2	.	CASSKKTLLLRYTF	TGTGCCAGCAGCAAGAAAACACTTCTTCTACGCTACACCTTC
TRBD2	TRBV5-1	TRBJ2-3	.	CASSPGLVYTDTQYF	TGCGCCAGCAGCCCGGGACTAGTCTACACAGATACGCAGTATTTT
.	TRBV7-2	TRBJ2-7	.	CASSLAVGAYEQYF	TGTGCCAGCAGCTTAGCTGTGGGGGCCTACGAGCAGTACTTC
.	TRBV5-5	TRBJ1-2	few	CASSTVWGVDGYTF	TGTGCCAGCAGCACCGTTTGGGGTGTGGATGGCTACACCTTC
.	TRBV9	TRBJ2-7	.	CASSVQATPYEQYF	TGTGCCAGCAGCGTACAAGCTACCCCCTACGAGCAGTACTTC
.	TRBV19	TRBJ1-5	.	CASSPGGGNQPQHF	TGTGCCAGTAGTCCCGGGGGGGGCAATCAGCCCCAGCATTTT
.	TRBV2	TRBJ1-4	.	CASSEGGEGEKLFF	TGTGCCAGCAGTGAGGGAGGGGAAGGTGAAAAACTGTTTTTT
.	TRBV11-2	TRBJ1-1	.	CASSLVRGVTGTEAFF	TGTGCCAGCAGCTTAGTTAGGGGGGTTACCGGGACTGAAGCTTTCTTT
.	TRBV5-4	TRBJ2-7	few	CASSLAPGDEQYF	TGTGCCAGCAGCTTGGCCCCAGGGGACGAGCAGTACTTC
.	TRBV4-3	TRBJ1-2	.	CASSQSLGYYGYTF	TGCGCCAGCAGCCAATCGCTGGGTTACTATGGCTACACCTTC
TRBD2	TRBV7-6	TRBJ2-7	.	CASSLVFAGRDGSYEQYF	TGTGCCAGCAGCTTAGTCTTCGCTGGGAGGGACGGGAGCTACGAGCAGTACTTC
.	TRBV29-1	TRBJ2-7	.	CSVAVEEQYF	TGCAGCGTTGCTGTGGAAGAGCAGTACTTC
.	TRBV7-9	TRBJ2-6	.	CASSLAGQRRGANVLTF	TGTGCCAGCAGCTTAGCGGGTCAAAGGCGCGGGGCCAACGTCCTGACTTTC
.	TRBV6-1	TRBJ2-1	.	CASTGYTYNEQFF	TGTGCCAGCACGGGGTACACCTACAATGAGCAGTTCTTC
.	TRBV11-2	TRBJ2-7	.	CASHHGSYEQYF	TGTGCCAGTCACCACGGATCCTACGAGCAGTACTTC
TRBD1	TRBV7-2	TRBJ2-3	.	CASSLVRGSYTDTQYF	TGTGCCAGCAGCTTAGTCAGGGGGTCCTACACAGATACGCAGTATTTT
TRBD1	TRBV7-2	TRBJ1-6	.	CASSLLGQNNSPLHF	TGTGCCAGCAGCTTGTTGGGACAGAACAATTCACCCCTCCACTTT
.	TRBV21-1	TRBJ1-5	.	CASSKQGLGQPQHF	TGTGCCAGCAGCAAACAGGGACTCGGACAGCCCCAGCATTTT
.	TRBV5-6	TRBJ1-5	once	CASSLVSSNQPQHF	TGTGCCAGCAGCCTCGTAAGTAGCAATCAGCCCCAGCATTTT
.	TRBV28	TRBJ2-1	.	CASTFRTGPSEQFF	TGTGCCAGCACTTTCCGAACAGGGCCCTCGGAGCAGTTCTTC
TRBD2	TRBV7-2	TRBJ2-1	once	CASSPRGVAGDQRQFF	TGTGCCAGCAGCCCCCGGGGTGTAGCGGGGGATCAAAGGCAGTTCTTC
.	TRBV7-8	TRBJ1-2	few	CASSLSYGYTF	TGTGCCAGCAGCTTGAGTTATGGCTACACCTTC
.	TRBV4-1	TRBJ1-4	.	CASSQVRAGKLFF	TGCGCCAGCAGCCAAGTGAGGGCGGGGAAACTGTTTTTT